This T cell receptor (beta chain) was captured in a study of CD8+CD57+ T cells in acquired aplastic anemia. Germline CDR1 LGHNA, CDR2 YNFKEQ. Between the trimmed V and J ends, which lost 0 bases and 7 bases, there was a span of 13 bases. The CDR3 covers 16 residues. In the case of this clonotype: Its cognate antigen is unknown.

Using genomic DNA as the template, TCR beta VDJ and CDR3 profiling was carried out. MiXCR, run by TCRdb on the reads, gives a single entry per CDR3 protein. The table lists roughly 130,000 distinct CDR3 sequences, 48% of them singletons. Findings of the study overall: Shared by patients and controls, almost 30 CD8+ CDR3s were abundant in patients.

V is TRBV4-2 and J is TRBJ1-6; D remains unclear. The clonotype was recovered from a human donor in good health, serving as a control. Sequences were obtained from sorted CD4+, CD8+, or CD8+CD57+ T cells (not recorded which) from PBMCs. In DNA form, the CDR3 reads TGTGCCAGCAGCCAAGAAATTGTACAGCAGAATTCACCCCTCCACTTT. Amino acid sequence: CASSQEIVQQNSPLHF.